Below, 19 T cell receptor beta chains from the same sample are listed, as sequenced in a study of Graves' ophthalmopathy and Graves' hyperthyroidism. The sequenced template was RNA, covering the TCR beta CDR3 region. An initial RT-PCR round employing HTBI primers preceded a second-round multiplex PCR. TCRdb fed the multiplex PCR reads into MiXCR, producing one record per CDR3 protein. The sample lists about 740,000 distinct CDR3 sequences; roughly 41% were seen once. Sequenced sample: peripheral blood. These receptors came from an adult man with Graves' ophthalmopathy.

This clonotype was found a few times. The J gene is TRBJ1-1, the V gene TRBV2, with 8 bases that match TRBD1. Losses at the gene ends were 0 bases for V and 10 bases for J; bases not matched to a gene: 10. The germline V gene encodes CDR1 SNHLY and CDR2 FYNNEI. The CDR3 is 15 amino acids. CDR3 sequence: CASSEAPRQGARAFF. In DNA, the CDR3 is TGTGCCAGCAGTGAAGCGCCCCGCCAGGGGGCAAGAGCTTTCTTT. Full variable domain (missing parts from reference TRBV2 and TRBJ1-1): EPEVTQTPSHQVTQMGQEVILRCVPISNHLYFYWYRQILGQKVEFLVSFYNNEISEKSEIFDDQFSVERPDGSNFTLKIRSTKLEDSAMYFCASSEAPRQGARAFFGQGTRLTVV.

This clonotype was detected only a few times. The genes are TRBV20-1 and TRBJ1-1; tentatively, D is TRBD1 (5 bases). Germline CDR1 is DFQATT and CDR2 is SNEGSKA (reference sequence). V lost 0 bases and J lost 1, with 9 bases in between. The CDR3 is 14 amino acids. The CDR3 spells CSARDRGGNTEAFF. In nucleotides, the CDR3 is TGCAGTGCTAGAGATCGGGGGGGGAACACTGAAGCTTTCTTT.

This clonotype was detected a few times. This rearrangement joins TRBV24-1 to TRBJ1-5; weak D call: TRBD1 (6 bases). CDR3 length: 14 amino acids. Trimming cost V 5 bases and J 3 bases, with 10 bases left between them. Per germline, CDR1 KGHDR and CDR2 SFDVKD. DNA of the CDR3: TGTGCCACCAGTGGGGGACATTTCAATCAGCCCCAGCATTTT. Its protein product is CATSGGHFNQPQHF.

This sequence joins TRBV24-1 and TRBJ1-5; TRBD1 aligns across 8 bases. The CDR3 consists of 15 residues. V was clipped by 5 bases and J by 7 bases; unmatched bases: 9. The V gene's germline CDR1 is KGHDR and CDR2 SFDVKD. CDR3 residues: CATSAGGQGEQPQHF. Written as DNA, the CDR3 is TGTGCCACCAGTGCTGGAGGACAGGGAGAACAGCCCCAGCATTTT.

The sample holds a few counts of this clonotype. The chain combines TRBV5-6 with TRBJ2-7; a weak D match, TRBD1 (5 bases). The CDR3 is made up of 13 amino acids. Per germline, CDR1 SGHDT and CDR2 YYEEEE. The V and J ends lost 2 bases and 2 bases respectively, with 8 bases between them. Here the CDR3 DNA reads TGTGCCAGCAGCTTTACAGGAACCTACGAGCAGTACTTC. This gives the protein CASSFTGTYEQYF.

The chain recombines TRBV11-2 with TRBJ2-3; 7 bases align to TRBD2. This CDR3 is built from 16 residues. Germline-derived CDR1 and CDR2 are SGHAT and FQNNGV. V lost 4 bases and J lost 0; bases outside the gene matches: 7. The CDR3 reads CASSSRAAGSTDTQYF. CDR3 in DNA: TGTGCCAGCAGCTCCAGGGCAGCGGGAAGCACAGATACGCAGTATTTT.

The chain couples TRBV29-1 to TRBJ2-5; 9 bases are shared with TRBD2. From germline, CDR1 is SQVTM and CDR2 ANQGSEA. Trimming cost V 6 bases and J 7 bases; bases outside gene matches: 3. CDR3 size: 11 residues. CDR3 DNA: TGCAGCGTCAGGCGGGGGGGGACCCAGTACTTC. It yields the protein CSVRRGGTQYF.

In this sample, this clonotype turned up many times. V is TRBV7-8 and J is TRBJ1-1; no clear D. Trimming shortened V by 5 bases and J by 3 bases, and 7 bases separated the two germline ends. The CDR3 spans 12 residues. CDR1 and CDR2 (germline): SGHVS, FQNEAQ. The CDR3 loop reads CASSPLHTEAFF. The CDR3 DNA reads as TGTGCCAGCAGCCCTCTGCACACTGAAGCTTTCTTT.

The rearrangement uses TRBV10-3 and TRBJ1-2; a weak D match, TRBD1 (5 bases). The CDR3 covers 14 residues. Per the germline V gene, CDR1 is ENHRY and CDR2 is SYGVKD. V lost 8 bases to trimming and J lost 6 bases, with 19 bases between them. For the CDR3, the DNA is TGTGCCATCTTTAGCCCCGGACCAGGGAATGGCTACACCTTC. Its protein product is CAIFSPGPGNGYTF.

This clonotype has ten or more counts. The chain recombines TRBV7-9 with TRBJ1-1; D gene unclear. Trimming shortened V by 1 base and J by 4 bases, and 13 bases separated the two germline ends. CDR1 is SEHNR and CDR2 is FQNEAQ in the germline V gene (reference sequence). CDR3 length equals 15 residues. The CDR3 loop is CASSLVRGFGTEAFF. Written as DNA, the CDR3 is TGTGCCAGCAGCTTAGTGCGAGGGTTTGGCACTGAAGCTTTCTTT.

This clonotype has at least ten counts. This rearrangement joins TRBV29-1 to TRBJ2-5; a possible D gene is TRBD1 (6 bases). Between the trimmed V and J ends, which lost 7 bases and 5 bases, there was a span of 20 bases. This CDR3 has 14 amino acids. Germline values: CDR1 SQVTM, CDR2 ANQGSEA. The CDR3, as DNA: TGCAGCGGAGCCCGAACAGGGTCGATGGAGACCCAGTACTTC. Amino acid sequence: CSGARTGSMETQYF.

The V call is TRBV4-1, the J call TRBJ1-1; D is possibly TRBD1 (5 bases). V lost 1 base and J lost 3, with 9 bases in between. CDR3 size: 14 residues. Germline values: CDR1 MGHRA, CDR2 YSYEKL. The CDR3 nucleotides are TGCGCCAGCAGCCAAGCGGGGCACTACACTGAAGCTTTCTTT. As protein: CASSQAGHYTEAFF.

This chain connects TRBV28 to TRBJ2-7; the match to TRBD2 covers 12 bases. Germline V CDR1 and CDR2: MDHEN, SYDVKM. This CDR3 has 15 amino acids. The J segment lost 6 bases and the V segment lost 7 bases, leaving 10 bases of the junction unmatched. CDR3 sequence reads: CASKASGLAGSEQYF. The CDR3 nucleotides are TGTGCCAGCAAGGCCTCAGGACTAGCGGGATCCGAGCAGTACTTC.

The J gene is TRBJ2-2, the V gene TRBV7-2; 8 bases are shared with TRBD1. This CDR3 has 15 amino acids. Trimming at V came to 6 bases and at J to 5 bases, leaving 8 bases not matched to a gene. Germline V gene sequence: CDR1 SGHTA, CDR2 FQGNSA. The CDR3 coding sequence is TGTGCCAGCAGTGACGGGACAGGAGAAACCGGGGAGCTGTTTTTT. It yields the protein CASSDGTGETGELFF.

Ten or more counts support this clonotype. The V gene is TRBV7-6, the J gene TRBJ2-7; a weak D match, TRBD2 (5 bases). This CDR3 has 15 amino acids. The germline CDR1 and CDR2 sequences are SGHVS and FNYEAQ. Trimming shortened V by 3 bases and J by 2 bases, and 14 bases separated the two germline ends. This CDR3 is CASSFSPTGTYEQYF. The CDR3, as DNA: TGTGCCAGCAGCTTTTCTCCGACGGGAACCTACGAGCAGTACTTC.

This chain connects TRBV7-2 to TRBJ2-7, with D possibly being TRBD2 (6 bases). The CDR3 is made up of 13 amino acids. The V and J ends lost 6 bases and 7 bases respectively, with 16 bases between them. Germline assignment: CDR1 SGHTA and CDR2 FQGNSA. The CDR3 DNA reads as TGTGCCAGCAGAGTGACATCCGGAGGGGAGCAGTACTTC. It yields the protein CASRVTSGGEQYF.

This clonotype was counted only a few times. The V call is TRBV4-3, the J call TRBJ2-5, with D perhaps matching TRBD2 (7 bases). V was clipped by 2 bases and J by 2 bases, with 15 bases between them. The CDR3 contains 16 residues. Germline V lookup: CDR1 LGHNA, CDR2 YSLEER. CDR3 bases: TGCGCCAGCAGCCAACTGGGGGGGCTAGCACAAGAGACCCAGTACTTC. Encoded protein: CASSQLGGLAQETQYF.

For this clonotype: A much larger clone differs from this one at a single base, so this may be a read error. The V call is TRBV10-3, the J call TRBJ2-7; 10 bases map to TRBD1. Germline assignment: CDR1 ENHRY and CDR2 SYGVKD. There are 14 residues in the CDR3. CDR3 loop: CAICESGDRGEQYF. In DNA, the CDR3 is TGTGCCATCTGTGAGTCGGGGGACAGGGGCGAGCAGTACTTC.

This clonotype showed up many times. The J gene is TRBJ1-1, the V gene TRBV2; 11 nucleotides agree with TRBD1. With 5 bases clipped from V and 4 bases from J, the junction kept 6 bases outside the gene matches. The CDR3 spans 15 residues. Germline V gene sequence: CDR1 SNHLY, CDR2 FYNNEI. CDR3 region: CASSLQGQGGTEAFF. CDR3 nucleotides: TGTGCCAGCAGTCTCCAGGGACAGGGGGGCACTGAAGCTTTCTTT.